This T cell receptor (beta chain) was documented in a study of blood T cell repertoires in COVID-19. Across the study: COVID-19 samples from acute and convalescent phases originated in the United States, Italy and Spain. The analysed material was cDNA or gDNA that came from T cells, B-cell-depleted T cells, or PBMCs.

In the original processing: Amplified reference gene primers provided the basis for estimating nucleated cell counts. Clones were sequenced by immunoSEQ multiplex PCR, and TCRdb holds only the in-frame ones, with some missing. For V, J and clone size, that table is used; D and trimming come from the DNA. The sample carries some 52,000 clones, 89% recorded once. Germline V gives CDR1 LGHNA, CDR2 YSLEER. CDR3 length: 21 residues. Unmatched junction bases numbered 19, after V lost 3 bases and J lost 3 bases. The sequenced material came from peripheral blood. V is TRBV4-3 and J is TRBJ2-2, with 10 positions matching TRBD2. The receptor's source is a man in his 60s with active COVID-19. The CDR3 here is CASSQRGGWTSGIIHTGELFF. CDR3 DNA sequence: TGCGCCAGCAGCCAGAGGGGGGGTTGGACTAGCGGAATAATCCACACCGGGGAGCTGTTTTTT.